Sequencing of this T cell receptor (beta chain) was carried out in a study of blood T cells in healthy people across ages. Findings of the study overall: When one million T cells were used, diversity estimates were thought to be underestimates.

This clonotype was counted only a few times. What it recognizes is unknown. For the second PCR, which ran for roughly 6 to 11 cycles, a sample-barcoded 5' primer and a J-beta primer mix were used. One entry per CDR3 protein results from TCRdb running MiXCR on the 5' RACE reads. The sample records around 600,000 distinct CDR3 sequences, 40% to 55% being singletons. The TCR sequence derives from a man older than 75 in good health. The sequencing sample was made of blood.

This chain's CDR3 is CASSLSGPYGYTF. The CDR3 bases are TGTGCCAGCAGTTTATCCGGACCCTATGGCTACACCTTC. The V and J genes are TRBV27 and TRBJ1-2, with D unclear. This CDR3 has 13 amino acids. Germline CDR1 is MNHEY and CDR2 is SMNVEV (reference sequence). V lost 0 bases and J lost 4, with 6 bases in between.